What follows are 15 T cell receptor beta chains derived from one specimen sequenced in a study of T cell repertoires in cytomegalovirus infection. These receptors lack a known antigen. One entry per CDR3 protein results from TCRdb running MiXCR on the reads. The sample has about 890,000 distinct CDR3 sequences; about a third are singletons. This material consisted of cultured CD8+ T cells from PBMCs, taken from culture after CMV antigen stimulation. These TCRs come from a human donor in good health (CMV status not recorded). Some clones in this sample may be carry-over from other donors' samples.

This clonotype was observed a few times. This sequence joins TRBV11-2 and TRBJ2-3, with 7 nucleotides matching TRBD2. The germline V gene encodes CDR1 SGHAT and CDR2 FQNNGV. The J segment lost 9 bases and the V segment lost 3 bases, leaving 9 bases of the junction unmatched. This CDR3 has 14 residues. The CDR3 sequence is CASSLRGGAKTQYF. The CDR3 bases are TGTGCCAGCAGCTTGAGGGGAGGGGCGAAGACGCAGTATTTT. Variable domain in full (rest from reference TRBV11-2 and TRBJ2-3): EAGVAQSPRYKIIEKRQSVAFWCNPISGHATLYWYQQILGQGPKLLIQFQNNGVVDDSQLPKDRFSAERLKGVDSTLKIQPAKLEDSAVYLCASSLRGGAKTQYFGPGTRLTVL.

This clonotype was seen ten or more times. The CDR3 nucleotides are TGTGCCAGCAGCTTAGGTCCCGGGAATGGCGAGCAGTACGTC. It specifies CASSLGPGNGEQYV. The gene calls are TRBV7-8 and TRBJ2-7; a weak D match, TRBD2 (5 bases). From germline, CDR1 is SGHVS and CDR2 FQNEAQ. This CDR3 is 14 amino acids long. V shed 1 base and J shed 6 bases, with 13 bases lying between them.

This chain's CDR3 is CASRVGTSYNEQFF. In DNA form, the CDR3 reads TGTGCCAGCAGGGTCGGGACTTCCTACAATGAGCAGTTCTTC. V and J are TRBV6-2 or TRBV6-3 and TRBJ2-1; tentative D call: TRBD2 (6 bases). Trimming took off 6 bases at V and 1 base at J, with 10 bases between the two ends. CDR3 size: 14 residues. From germline, CDR1 is MNHEY and CDR2 SVGEGT.

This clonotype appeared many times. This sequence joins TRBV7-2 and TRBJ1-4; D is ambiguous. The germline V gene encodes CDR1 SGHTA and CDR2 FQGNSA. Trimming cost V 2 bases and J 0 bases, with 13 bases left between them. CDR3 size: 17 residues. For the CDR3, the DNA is TGTGCCAGCAGCTTATACGAGCGACCGGCAACTAATGAAAAACTGTTTTTT. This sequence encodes CASSLYERPATNEKLFF.

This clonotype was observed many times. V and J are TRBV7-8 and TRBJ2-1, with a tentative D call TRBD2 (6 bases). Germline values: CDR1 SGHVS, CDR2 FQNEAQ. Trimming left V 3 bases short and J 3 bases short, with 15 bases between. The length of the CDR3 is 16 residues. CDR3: CASSFTTSQVYNEQFF. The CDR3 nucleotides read TGTGCCAGCAGCTTTACGACTAGTCAGGTCTACAATGAGCAGTTCTTC. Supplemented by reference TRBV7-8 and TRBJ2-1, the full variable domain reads GAGVSQSPRYKVAKRGQDVALRCDPISGHVSLFWYQQALGQGPEFLTYFQNEAQLDKSGLPSDRFFAERPEGSVSTLKIQRTQQEDSAVYLCASSFTTSQVYNEQFFGPGTRLTVL.

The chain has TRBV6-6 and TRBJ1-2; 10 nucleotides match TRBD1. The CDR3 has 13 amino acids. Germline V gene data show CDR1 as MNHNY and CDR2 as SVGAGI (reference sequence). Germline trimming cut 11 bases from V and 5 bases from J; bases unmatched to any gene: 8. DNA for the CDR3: TGTGCCGGACTAAGACAGGGGGCTTATGGCTACACCTTC. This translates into CAGLRQGAYGYTF.

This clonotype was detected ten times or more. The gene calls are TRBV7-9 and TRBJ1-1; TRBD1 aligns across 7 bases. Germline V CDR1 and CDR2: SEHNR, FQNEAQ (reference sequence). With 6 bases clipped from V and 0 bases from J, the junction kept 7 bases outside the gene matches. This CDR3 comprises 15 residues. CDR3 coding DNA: TGTGCCAGCAGACCTTTTACAGGGGTGAACACTGAAGCTTTCTTT. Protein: CASRPFTGVNTEAFF.

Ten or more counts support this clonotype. CDR3: CASSLAEEGANTGELFF. As DNA, the CDR3 is TGTGCCAGCAGCTTAGCGGAGGAGGGGGCGAACACCGGGGAGCTGTTTTTT. This chain uses TRBV7-6 with TRBJ2-2; either TRBD1 or TRBD2 may fit D (6 bases each). The CDR3 is 17 residues long. Germline CDR1 SGHVS, CDR2 FNYEAQ. Trimming shortened V by 0 bases and J by 0 bases, and 11 bases separated the two germline ends.

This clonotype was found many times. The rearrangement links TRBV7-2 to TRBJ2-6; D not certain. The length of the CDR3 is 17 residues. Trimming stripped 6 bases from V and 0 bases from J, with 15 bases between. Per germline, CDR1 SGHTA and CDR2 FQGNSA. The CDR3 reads CASRPGPQLSGANVLTF. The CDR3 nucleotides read TGTGCCAGCAGACCGGGTCCCCAACTCTCTGGGGCCAACGTCCTGACTTTC.

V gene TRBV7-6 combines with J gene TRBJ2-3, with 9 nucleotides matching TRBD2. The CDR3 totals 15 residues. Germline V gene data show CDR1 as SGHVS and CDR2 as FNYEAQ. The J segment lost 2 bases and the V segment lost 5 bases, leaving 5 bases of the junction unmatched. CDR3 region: CASSHSGGPTDTQYF. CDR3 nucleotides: TGTGCCAGCAGCCATAGCGGGGGACCCACAGATACGCAGTATTTT.

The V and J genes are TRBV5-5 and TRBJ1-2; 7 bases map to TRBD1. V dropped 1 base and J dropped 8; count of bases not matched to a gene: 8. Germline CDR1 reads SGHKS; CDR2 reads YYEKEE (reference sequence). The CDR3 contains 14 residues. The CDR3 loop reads CASSLWTGTNGYTF. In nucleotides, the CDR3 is TGTGCCAGCAGCTTGTGGACAGGTACGAACGGCTACACCTTC.

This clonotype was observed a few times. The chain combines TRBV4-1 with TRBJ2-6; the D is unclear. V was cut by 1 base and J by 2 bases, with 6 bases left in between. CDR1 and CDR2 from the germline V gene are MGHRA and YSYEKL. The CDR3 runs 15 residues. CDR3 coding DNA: TGCGCCAGCAGCCAAGTAGGGACTGGGGCCAACGTCCTGACTTTC. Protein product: CASSQVGTGANVLTF.

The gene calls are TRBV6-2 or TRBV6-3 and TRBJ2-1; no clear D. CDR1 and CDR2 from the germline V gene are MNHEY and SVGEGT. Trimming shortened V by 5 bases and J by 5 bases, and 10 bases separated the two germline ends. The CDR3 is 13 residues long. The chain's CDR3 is CASSDQDHNEQFF. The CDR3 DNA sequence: TGTGCCAGCAGTGACCAGGACCACAATGAGCAGTTCTTC.

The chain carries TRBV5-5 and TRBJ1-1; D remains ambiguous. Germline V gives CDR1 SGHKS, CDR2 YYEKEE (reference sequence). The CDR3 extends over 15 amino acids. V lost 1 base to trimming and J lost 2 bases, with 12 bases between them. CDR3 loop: CASSLSVGLNTEAFF. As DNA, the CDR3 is TGTGCCAGCAGCTTGTCAGTGGGCCTAAACACTGAAGCTTTCTTT.

CDR3 bases: TGTGCCAGCATATCGACAGGCTCGCGGACTGAAGCTTTCTTT. It specifies CASISTGSRTEAFF. The rearrangement links TRBV27 to TRBJ1-1; TRBD1 is a possible D gene (6 bases). The V gene lost 7 bases and the J gene lost 5 bases, with 17 bases spanning the gap. The CDR3 runs 14 residues. Per the germline V gene, CDR1 is MNHEY and CDR2 is SMNVEV (reference sequence).